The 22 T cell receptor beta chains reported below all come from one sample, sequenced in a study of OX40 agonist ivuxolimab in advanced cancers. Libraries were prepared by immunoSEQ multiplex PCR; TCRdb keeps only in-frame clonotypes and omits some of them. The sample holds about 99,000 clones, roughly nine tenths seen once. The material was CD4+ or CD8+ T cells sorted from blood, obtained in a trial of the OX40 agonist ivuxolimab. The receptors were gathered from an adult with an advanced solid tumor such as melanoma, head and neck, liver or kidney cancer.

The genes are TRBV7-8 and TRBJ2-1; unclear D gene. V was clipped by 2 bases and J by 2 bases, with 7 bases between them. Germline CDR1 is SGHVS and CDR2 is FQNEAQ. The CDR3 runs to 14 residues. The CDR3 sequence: CASSLLRTYNEQFF. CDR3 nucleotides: TGTGCCAGCAGCTTATTACGGACCTACAATGAGCAGTTCTTC.

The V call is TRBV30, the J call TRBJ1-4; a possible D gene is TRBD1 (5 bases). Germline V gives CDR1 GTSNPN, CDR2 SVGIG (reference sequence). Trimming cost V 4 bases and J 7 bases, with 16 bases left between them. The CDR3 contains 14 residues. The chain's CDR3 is CAWNRMGITEKLFF. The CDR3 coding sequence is TGTGCCTGGAACAGGATGGGGATCACTGAAAAACTGTTTTTT.

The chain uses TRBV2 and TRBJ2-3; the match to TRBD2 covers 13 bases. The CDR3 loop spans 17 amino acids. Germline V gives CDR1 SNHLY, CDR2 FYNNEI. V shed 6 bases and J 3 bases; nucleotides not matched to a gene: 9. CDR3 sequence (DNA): TGTGCCAGCAGATGGACTAGCGGGAGAGCGGATACAGATACGCAGTATTTT. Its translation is CASRWTSGRADTDTQYF.

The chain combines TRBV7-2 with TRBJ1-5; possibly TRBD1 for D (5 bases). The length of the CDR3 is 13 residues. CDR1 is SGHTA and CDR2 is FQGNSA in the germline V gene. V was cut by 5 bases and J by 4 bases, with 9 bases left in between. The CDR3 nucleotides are TGTGCCAGCAGCGGGGGGGTTAATCAGCCCCAGCATTTT. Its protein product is CASSGGVNQPQHF.

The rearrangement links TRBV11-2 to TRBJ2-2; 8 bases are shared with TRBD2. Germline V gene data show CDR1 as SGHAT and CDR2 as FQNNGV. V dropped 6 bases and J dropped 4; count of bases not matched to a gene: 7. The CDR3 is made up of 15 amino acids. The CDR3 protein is CASSTSGSGTGELFF. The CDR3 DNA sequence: TGTGCCAGCAGTACGAGCGGGAGCGGCACCGGGGAGCTGTTTTTT.

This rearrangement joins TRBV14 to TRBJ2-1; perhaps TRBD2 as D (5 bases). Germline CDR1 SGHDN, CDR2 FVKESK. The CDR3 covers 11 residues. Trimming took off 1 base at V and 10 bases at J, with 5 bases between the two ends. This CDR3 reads CASSQAGEQFF. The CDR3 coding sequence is TGTGCCAGCAGCCAAGCGGGAGAGCAGTTCTTC.

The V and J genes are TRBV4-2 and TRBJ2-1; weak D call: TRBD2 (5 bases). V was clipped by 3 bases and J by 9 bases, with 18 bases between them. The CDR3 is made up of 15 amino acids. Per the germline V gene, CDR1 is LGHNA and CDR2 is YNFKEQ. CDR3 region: CASSQMTTPPGEQFF. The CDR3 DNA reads TGTGCCAGCAGCCAGATGACTACTCCCCCGGGTGAGCAGTTCTTC.

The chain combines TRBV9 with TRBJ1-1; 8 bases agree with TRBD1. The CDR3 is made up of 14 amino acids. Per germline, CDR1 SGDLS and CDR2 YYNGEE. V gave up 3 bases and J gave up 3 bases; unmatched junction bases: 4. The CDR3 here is CASSAQGADTEAFF. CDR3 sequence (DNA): TGTGCCAGCAGCGCGCAGGGGGCAGACACTGAAGCTTTCTTT.

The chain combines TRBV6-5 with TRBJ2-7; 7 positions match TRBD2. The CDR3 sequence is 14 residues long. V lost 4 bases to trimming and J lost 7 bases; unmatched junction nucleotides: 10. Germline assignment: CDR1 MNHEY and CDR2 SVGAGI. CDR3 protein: CASSSNPAGGEQYF. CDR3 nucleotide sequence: TGTGCCAGCAGTTCAAACCCCGCCGGGGGGGAGCAGTACTTC.

The CDR3 sequence is CASRIGGQAGGYTF. The CDR3 bases are TGTGCCAGCAGGATTGGGGGACAGGCGGGAGGCTACACCTTC. The chain employs TRBV5-4 and TRBJ1-2, with 8 bases identical to TRBD1. CDR1 is SGHNT and CDR2 is YYREEE in the germline V gene (reference sequence). This CDR3 contains 14 residues. Trimming took 5 bases from V and 8 from J; bases not matched to a gene: 11.

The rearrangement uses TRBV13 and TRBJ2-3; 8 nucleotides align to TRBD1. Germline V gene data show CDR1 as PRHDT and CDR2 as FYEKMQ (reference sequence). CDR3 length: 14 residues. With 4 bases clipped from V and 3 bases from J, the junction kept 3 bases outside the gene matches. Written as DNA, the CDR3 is TGTGCCAGCAGCTCCCGACAGGGGACAGATACGCAGTATTTT. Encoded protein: CASSSRQGTDTQYF. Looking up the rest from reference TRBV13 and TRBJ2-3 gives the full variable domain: AAGVIQSPRHLIKEKRETATLKCYPIPRHDTVYWYQQGPGQDPQFLISFYEKMQSDKGSIPDRFSAQQFSDYHSELNMSSLELGDSALYFCASSSRQGTDTQYFGPGTRLTVL.

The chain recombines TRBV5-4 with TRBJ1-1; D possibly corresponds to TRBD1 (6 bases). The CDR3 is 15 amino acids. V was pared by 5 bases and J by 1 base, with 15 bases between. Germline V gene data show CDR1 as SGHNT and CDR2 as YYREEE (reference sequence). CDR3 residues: CASRKSQGRNTEAFF. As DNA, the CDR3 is TGTGCCAGCAGGAAATCACAGGGCCGGAACACTGAAGCTTTCTTT.

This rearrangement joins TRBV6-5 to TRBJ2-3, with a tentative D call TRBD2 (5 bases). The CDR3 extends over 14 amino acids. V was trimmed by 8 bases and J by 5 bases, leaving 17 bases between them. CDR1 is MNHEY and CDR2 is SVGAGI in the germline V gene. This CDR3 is CASARTTGLDTQYF. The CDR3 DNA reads TGTGCCAGCGCCAGAACAACGGGGTTAGATACGCAGTATTTT.

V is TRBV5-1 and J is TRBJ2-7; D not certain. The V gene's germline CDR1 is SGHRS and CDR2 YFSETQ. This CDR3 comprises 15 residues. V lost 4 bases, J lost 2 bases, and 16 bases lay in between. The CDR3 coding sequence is TGCGCCAGCAGCACCTCTCCACTCGCAGCCTACGAGCAGTACTTC. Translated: CASSTSPLAAYEQYF.

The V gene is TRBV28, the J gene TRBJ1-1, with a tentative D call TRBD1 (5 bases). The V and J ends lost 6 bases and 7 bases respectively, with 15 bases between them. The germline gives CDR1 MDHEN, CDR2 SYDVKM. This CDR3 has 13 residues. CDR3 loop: CASSLWRQGEAFF. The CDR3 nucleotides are TGTGCCAGCAGCCTCTGGAGGCAGGGTGAAGCTTTCTTT.

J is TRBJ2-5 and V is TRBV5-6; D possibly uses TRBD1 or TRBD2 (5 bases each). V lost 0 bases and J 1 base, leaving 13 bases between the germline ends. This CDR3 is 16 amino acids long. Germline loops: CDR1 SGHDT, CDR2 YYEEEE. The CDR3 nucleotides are TGTGCCAGCAGCTTGGGGCCACACGGGACCCAAGAGACCCAGTACTTC. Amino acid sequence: CASSLGPHGTQETQYF.

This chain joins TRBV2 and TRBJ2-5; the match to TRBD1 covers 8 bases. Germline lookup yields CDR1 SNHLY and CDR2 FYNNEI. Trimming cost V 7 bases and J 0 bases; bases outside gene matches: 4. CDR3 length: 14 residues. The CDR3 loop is CASTYRGYQETQYF. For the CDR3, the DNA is TGTGCCAGCACCTACAGGGGGTACCAAGAGACCCAGTACTTC.

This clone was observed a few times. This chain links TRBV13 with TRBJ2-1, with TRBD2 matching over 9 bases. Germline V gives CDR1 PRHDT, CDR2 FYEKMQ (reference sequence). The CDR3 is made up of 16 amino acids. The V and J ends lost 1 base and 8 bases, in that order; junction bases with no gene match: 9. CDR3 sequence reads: CASSLAGASGTHEQFF. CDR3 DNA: TGTGCCAGCAGCTTAGCAGGGGCTAGCGGGACTCATGAGCAGTTCTTC. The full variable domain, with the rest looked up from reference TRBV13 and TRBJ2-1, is AAGVIQSPRHLIKEKRETATLKCYPIPRHDTVYWYQQGPGQDPQFLISFYEKMQSDKGSIPDRFSAQQFSDYHSELNMSSLELGDSALYFCASSLAGASGTHEQFFGPGTRLTVL.

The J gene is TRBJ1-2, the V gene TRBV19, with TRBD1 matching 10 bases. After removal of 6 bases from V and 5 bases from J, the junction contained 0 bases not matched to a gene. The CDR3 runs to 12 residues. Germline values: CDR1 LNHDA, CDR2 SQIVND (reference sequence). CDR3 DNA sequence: TGTGCCAGTAGGGGACAGGGGTATGGCTACACCTTC. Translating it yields CASRGQGYGYTF.

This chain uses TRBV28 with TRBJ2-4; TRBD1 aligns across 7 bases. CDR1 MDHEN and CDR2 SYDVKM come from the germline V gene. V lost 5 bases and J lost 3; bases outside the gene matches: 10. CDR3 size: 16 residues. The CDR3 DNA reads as TGTGCCAGCAGTCCCCAGACAGGGTCGGTCAAAAACATTCAGTACTTC. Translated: CASSPQTGSVKNIQYF.

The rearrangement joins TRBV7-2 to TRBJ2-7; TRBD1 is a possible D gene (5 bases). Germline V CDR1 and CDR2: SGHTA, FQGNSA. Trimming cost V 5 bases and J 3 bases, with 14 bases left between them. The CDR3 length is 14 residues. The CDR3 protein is CASSRDSGDYEQYF. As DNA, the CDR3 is TGTGCCAGCAGCCGAGACAGTGGAGACTACGAGCAGTACTTC.

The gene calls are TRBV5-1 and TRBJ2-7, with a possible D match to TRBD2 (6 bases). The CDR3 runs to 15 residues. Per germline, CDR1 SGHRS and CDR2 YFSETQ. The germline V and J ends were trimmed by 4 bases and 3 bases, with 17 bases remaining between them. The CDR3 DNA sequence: TGCGCCAGCAGCAACGGGGTGGAGGGTTTCTACGAGCAGTACTTC. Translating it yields CASSNGVEGFYEQYF. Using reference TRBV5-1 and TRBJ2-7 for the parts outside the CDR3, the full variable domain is KAGVTQTPRYLIKTRGQQVTLSCSPISGHRSVSWYQQTPGQGLQFLFEYFSETQRNKGNFPGRFSGRQFSNSRSEMNVSTLELGDSALYLCASSNGVEGFYEQYFGPGTRLTVT.